The 21 T cell receptor beta chains below all came from one sample that was sequenced in a study of early T cells in non-severe SARS-CoV-2 infection. Via MiXCR, TCRdb re-called the 5' RACE reads, giving one row per CDR3 protein. The sample contains tens of thousands of distinct CDR3 sequences, over 10% of which appear only once. The sample consisted of whole blood. Every receptor here comes from an adult who was a healthcare worker with PCR-confirmed SARS-CoV-2 infection or an uninfected control (not recorded which).

A remark on this clonotype: A read error may produce the germline difference seen at one junction end. This chain connects TRBV14 to TRBJ1-1, with D unresolved. Germline V gives CDR1 SGHDN, CDR2 FVKESK. The CDR3 covers 12 residues. CDR3 region: CASSQVAWEAFF. DNA of the CDR3: TGTGCCAGCAGCCAAGTAGCCTGGGAAGCCTTCTTT.

This clonotype showed up just a few times. The V gene is TRBV2, the J gene TRBJ2-5; 8 bases line up with TRBD1. The J segment lost 2 bases and the V segment lost 6 bases, leaving 5 bases of the junction unmatched. The germline V gene encodes CDR1 SNHLY and CDR2 FYNNEI. The CDR3 is made up of 14 amino acids. The CDR3 loop reads CASRRGQGQETQYF. In nucleotides, the CDR3 is TGTGCCAGCAGGCGAGGACAGGGACAAGAGACCCAGTACTTC.

This clonotype was seen ten or more times. The rearrangement joins TRBV20-1 to TRBJ2-6; D gene unclear. The CDR3 consists of 13 residues. Trimming removed 5 bases from V and 0 bases from J, with 5 bases in between. CDR1 and CDR2 (germline): DFQATT, SNEGSKA (reference sequence). CDR3 loop: CSASSSGANVLTF. CDR3 in DNA: TGCAGTGCTTCGAGCTCTGGGGCCAACGTCCTGACTTTC.

By proportion, this clonotype is medium-sized. This chain links TRBV12-3 or TRBV12-4 with TRBJ2-7, with a weak D call TRBD1 (6 bases). Trimming took 6 bases from V and 6 from J, leaving 15 bases between them. CDR3 length: 13 amino acids. In DNA form, the CDR3 reads TGTGCCAGCAGCCCCGGGGACACCCTCGAGCAGTACTTC. Its protein is CASSPGDTLEQYF.

At least ten counts were recorded for this clonotype. The chain carries TRBV15 and TRBJ1-5, with a tentative D call TRBD1 (5 bases). This CDR3 has 18 residues. Germline-derived CDR1 and CDR2 are LNHNV and YYDKDF (reference sequence). V lost 3 bases, J lost 0 bases, and 18 bases lay in between. The CDR3 sequence is CATSSLGQGGPSNQPQHF. The CDR3 bases are TGTGCCACCAGCAGTCTGGGGCAGGGCGGCCCTAGCAATCAGCCCCAGCATTTT.

The V gene is TRBV10-3, the J gene TRBJ2-3; D not resolved. The CDR3 consists of 12 residues. Germline loops: CDR1 ENHRY, CDR2 SYGVKD. V was shortened by 2 bases and J by 5 bases, with 5 bases between the two germline ends. The DNA for the CDR3 is TGTGCCATCAGTGAGGGTGTAGATACGCAGTATTTT. This translates into CAISEGVDTQYF.

This clonotype came up many times. The chain links TRBV6-1 to TRBJ2-1; D is unresolved. Trimming shortened V by 4 bases and J by 8 bases, and 9 bases separated the two germline ends. The germline V gene has CDR1 MNHNS and CDR2 SASEGT. This CDR3 is built from 12 residues. The CDR3 spells CASSVSGHEQFF. In DNA form, the CDR3 reads TGTGCCAGCAGTGTTAGTGGGCATGAGCAGTTCTTC.

This clonotype was detected many times. This chain connects TRBV19 to TRBJ1-2; no definite D call. The CDR3 runs to 16 residues. CDR1 is LNHDA, CDR2 SQIVND, per germline (reference sequence). V was cut by 4 bases and J by 0 bases, with 15 bases left in between. The CDR3: CASSTLIDIANYGYTF. CDR3 DNA: TGTGCCAGTAGTACCCTGATTGACATTGCTAACTATGGCTACACCTTC.

This clonotype showed up many times. V gene TRBV3-1 combines with J gene TRBJ2-5; tentative D call: TRBD1 (5 bases). With 6 bases removed from V and 0 bases from J, the gap between germline ends came to 11 bases. This CDR3 has 14 residues. Looked up from germline, CDR1 is LGHDT and CDR2 is YNNKEL (reference sequence). In DNA, the CDR3 is TGTGCCAGCAGTGACAGAACCTACCAAGAGACCCAGTACTTC. Translated, it gives CASSDRTYQETQYF.

The chain couples TRBV12-5 to TRBJ2-1; D may be TRBD1 or TRBD2 (6 bases each). The CDR3 spans 16 residues. The V gene's germline CDR1 is LGHNT and CDR2 FRNRAP. Trimming removed 4 bases at V and 10 bases at J, with 23 bases between. CDR3 nucleotide sequence: TGTGCTAGTGGTTGGAACCGGGGGACATTCGCTCTCGAGCAGTTCTTC. It yields the protein CASGWNRGTFALEQFF.

Many counts were recorded for this clonotype. The rearrangement joins TRBV10-1 to TRBJ2-7; tentative D call: TRBD2 (5 bases). V was pared by 2 bases and J by 4 bases, with 9 bases between. In germline, CDR1 is WNHNN, CDR2 SYGVQD (reference sequence). CDR3 length: 13 residues. The CDR3 coding sequence is TGCGCCAGCAGTGAGGATCCGGGGTACGAGCAGTACTTC. Its translation: CASSEDPGYEQYF.

This sequence joins TRBV10-3 and TRBJ2-1; 10 bases are shared with TRBD1. The germline CDR1 and CDR2 sequences are ENHRY and SYGVKD. CDR3 size: 13 residues. The V segment lost 7 bases and the J segment 10 bases; nucleotides outside the gene matches: 7. CDR3 amino acids: CAIKGTGEGEQFF. CDR3 nucleotides: TGTGCCATCAAAGGGACAGGGGAGGGCGAGCAGTTCTTC.

The sample holds many counts of this clonotype. CDR3 bases: TGCAGTGCTAGAGTGGCGAGCTCCTACAATGAGCAGTTCTTC. Protein product: CSARVASSYNEQFF. The chain carries TRBV20-1 and TRBJ2-1; D not certain. The CDR3 is made up of 14 amino acids. V lost 1 base, J lost 0 bases, and 7 bases lay in between. Germline V CDR1 and CDR2: DFQATT, SNEGSKA (reference sequence).

This clonotype has a count of ten or more. This rearrangement joins TRBV20-1 to TRBJ2-5; weak D call: TRBD2 (5 bases). Germline V gene sequence: CDR1 DFQATT, CDR2 SNEGSKA (reference sequence). CDR3 length equals 15 residues. V lost 5 bases to trimming and J lost 4 bases, with 20 bases between them. CDR3 region: CSADHDNKRRETQYF. The CDR3 nucleotides read TGCAGTGCTGATCACGACAATAAGCGGCGAGAGACCCAGTACTTC.

The chain combines TRBV7-9 with TRBJ2-5; 8 bases line up with TRBD1. The CDR3 has 17 amino acids. The germline V gene has CDR1 SEHNR and CDR2 FQNEAQ (reference sequence). The V segment lost 4 bases and the J segment 1 base; nucleotides outside the gene matches: 11. CDR3 loop: CASSSRDRKTIQETQYF. The CDR3 DNA reads as TGTGCCAGCAGCTCCCGGGACAGGAAAACGATCCAAGAGACCCAGTACTTC.

This clonotype has a count of ten or more. The rearrangement links TRBV10-2 to TRBJ2-1, with TRBD2 identical over 9 bases. Germline V gives CDR1 WSHSY, CDR2 SAAADI. This CDR3 is built from 14 residues. With V trimmed by 7 bases and J by 7 bases, 8 bases remained unmatched. CDR3 loop: CASTQRGAGNEQFF. The CDR3 DNA reads TGCGCCAGCACGCAGCGGGGGGCGGGGAATGAGCAGTTCTTC.

The sample holds many counts of this clonotype. V is TRBV11-3 and J is TRBJ2-2, with unresolved D. Trimming stripped 1 base from V and 2 bases from J, with 8 bases between. Germline loops: CDR1 SGHNT, CDR2 YENEEA. The CDR3 loop spans 15 amino acids. The CDR3 DNA reads TGTGCCAGCAGCTTAGTTAATTCAAACACCGGGGAGCTGTTTTTT. Encoded protein: CASSLVNSNTGELFF.

The sample holds one count of this clonotype. A read error may be the cause here, since a much bigger clone is one base away. The chain is built from TRBV7-2 and TRBJ2-5; D may be TRBD1 (5 bases). V was pared by 4 bases and J by 5 bases, with 20 bases between. This CDR3 comprises 16 residues. Per the germline V gene, CDR1 is SGHTA and CDR2 is FQGNSA. The CDR3 sequence is CASSSEVQAGLETQYF. The CDR3 bases are TGTGCCAGCAGCTCAGAGGTTCAGGCAGGGCTGGAGACCCAGTACTTC.

This clonotype has a count of ten or more. CDR3 loop: CASSQDRQVVYTGELFF. In DNA form, the CDR3 reads TGTGCCAGCAGCCAAGATCGTCAGGTCGTGTACACCGGGGAGCTGTTTTTT. The chain links TRBV3-1 to TRBJ2-2; no reliable D call. Trimming took off 0 bases at V and 3 bases at J, with 14 bases between the two ends. This CDR3 is built from 17 residues. CDR1 and CDR2 (germline): LGHDT, YNNKEL (reference sequence).

The V and J genes are TRBV3-1 and TRBJ2-7; D is undetermined. Trimming cost V 8 bases and J 5 bases, with 16 bases left between them. The CDR3 has 13 residues. Germline CDR1 is LGHDT and CDR2 is YNNKEL (reference sequence). DNA of the CDR3: TGTGCCAGCCTCGGAGTAGGGCGCGACGAGCAGTACTTC. Translation gives CASLGVGRDEQYF.

This clonotype was seen at least ten times. This chain uses TRBV6-6 with TRBJ1-2; D not resolved. CDR3 length: 12 amino acids. CDR1 MNHNY and CDR2 SVGAGI come from the germline V gene (reference sequence). Trimming left V 6 bases short and J 1 base short, with 6 bases between. This CDR3 reads CASRGSNYGYTF. As DNA, the CDR3 is TGTGCCAGCAGAGGAAGTAACTATGGCTACACCTTC.